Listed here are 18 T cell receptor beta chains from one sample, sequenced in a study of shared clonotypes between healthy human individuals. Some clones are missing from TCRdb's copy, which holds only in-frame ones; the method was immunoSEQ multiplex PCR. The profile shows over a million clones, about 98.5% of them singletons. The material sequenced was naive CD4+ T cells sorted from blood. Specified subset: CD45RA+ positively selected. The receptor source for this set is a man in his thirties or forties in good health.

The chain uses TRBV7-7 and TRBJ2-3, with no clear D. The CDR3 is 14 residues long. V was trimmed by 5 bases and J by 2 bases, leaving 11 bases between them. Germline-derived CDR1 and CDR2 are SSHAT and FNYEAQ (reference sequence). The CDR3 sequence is CASSPGPDTDTQYF. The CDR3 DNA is TGTGCCAGCAGCCCAGGACCAGACACAGATACGCAGTATTTT.

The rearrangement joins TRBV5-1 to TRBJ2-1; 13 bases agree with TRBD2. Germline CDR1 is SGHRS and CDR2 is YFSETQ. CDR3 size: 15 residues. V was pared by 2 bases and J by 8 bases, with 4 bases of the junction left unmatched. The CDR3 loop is CASSLRTSGSHEQFF. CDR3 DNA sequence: TGCGCCAGCAGCTTAAGGACTAGCGGGAGCCATGAGCAGTTCTTC.

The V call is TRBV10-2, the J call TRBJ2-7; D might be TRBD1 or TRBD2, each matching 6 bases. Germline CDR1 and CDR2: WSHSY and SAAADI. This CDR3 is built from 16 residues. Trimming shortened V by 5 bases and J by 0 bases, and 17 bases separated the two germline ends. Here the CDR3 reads CASSKAPRGVSYEQYF. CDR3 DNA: TGCGCCAGCAGTAAGGCGCCGAGGGGGGTCTCCTACGAGCAGTACTTC.

CDR3 DNA sequence: TGTGCCAGCAGTGAAGAAAATCGTAAAAGCTCCTACAATGAGCAGTTCTTC. Translating gives CASSEENRKSSYNEQFF. The rearrangement joins TRBV6-1 to TRBJ2-1; D is unclear. Germline values: CDR1 MNHNS, CDR2 SASEGT. V dropped 1 base and J dropped 0 bases, with 13 bases sitting between them. This CDR3 comprises 17 residues.

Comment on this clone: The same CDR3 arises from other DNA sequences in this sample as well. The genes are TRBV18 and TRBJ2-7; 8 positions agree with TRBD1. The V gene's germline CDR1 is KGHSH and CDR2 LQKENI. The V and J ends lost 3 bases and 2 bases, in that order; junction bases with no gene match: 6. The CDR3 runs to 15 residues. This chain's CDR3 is CASSPLQGGTYEQYF. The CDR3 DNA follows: TGTGCCAGCTCACCCTTACAGGGGGGTACCTACGAGCAGTACTTC.

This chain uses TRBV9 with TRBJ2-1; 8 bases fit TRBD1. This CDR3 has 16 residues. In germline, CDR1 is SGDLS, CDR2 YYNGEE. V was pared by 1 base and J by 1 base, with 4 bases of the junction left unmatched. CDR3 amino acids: CASSVWTGSSYNEQFF. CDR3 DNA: TGTGCCAGCAGCGTATGGACAGGGAGTTCCTACAATGAGCAGTTCTTC.

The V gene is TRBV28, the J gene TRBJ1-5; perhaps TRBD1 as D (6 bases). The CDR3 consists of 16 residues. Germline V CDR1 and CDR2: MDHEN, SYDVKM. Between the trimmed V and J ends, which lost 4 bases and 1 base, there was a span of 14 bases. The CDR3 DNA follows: TGTGCCAGCAGTTCAGTACAGGGAAACAGCAATCAGCCCCAGCATTTT. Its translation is CASSSVQGNSNQPQHF.

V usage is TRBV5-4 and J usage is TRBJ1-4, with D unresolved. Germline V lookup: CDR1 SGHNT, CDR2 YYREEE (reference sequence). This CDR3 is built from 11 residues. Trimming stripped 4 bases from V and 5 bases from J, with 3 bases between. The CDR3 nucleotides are TGTGCCAGCAGCAAGAATGAAAAACTGTTTTTT. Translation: CASSKNEKLFF. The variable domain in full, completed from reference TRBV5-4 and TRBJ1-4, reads ETGVTQSPTHLIKTRGQQVTLRCSSQSGHNTVSWYQQALGQGPQFIFQYYREEENGRGNFPPRFSGLQFPNYSSELNVNALELDDSALYLCASSKNEKLFFGSGTQLSVL.

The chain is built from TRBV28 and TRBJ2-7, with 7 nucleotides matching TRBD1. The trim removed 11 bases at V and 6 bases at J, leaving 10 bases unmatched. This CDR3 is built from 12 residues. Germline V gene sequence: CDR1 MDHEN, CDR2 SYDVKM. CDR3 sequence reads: CAVDRAPSEQYF. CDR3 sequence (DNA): TGTGCCGTAGACAGGGCCCCCTCCGAGCAGTACTTC.

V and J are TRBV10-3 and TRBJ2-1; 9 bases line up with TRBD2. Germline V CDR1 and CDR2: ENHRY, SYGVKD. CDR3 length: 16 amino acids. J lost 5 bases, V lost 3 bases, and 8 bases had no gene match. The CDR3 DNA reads TGTGCCATCAGTGACCCCCTAGCGGGACGCGACAATGAGCAGTTCTTC. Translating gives CAISDPLAGRDNEQFF.

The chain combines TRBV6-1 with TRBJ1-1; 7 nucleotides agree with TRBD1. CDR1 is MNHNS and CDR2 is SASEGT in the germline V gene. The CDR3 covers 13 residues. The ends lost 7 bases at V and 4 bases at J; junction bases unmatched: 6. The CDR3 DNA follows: TGTGCCAGCAAGGTGACAGGGCCCACTGAAGCTTTCTTT. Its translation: CASKVTGPTEAFF.

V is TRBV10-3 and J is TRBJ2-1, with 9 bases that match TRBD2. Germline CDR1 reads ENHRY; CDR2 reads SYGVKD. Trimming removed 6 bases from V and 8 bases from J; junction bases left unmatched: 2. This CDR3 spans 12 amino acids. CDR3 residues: CAIREREDEQFF. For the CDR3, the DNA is TGTGCCATCAGGGAGCGGGAGGATGAGCAGTTCTTC.

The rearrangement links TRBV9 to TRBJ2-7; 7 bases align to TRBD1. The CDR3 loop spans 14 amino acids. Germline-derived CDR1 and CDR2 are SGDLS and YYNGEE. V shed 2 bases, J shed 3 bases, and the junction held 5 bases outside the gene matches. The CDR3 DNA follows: TGTGCCAGCAGCGTCGGGACAGTTGACTACGAGCAGTACTTC. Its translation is CASSVGTVDYEQYF.

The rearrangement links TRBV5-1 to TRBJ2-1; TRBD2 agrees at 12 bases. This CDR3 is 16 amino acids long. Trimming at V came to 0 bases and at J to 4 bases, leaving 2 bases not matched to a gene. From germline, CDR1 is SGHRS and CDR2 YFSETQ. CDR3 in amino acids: CASSLGTSGVYNEQFF. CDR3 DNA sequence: TGCGCCAGCAGCTTGGGGACTAGCGGGGTTTACAATGAGCAGTTCTTC.

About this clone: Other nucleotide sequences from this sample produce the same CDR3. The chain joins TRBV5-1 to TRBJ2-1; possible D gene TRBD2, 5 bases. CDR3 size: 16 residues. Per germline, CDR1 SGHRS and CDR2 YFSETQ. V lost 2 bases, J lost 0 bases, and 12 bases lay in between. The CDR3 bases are TGCGCCAGCAGCTTATCCGGGGTGAGCTCCTACAATGAGCAGTTCTTC. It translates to CASSLSGVSSYNEQFF.

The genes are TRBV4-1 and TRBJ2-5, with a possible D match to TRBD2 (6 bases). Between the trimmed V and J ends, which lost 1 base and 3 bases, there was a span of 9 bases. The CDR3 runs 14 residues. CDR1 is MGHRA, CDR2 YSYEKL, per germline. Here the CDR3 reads CASSQVRLEETQYF. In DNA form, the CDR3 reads TGCGCCAGCAGCCAAGTACGACTAGAAGAGACCCAGTACTTC.

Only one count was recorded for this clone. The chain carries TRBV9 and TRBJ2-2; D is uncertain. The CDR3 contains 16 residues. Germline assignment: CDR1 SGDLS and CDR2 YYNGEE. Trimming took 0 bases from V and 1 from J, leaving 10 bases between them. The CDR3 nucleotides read TGTGCCAGCAGCGTAGGATTGAACAGGAACACCGGGGAGCTGTTTTTT. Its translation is CASSVGLNRNTGELFF.

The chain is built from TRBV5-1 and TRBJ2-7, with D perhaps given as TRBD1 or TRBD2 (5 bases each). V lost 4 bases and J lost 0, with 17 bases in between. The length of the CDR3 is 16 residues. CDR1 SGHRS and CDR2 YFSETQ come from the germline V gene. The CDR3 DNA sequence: TGCGCCAGCAGCCAGACGTGGGACCTTAGCTCCTACGAGCAGTACTTC. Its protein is CASSQTWDLSSYEQYF.